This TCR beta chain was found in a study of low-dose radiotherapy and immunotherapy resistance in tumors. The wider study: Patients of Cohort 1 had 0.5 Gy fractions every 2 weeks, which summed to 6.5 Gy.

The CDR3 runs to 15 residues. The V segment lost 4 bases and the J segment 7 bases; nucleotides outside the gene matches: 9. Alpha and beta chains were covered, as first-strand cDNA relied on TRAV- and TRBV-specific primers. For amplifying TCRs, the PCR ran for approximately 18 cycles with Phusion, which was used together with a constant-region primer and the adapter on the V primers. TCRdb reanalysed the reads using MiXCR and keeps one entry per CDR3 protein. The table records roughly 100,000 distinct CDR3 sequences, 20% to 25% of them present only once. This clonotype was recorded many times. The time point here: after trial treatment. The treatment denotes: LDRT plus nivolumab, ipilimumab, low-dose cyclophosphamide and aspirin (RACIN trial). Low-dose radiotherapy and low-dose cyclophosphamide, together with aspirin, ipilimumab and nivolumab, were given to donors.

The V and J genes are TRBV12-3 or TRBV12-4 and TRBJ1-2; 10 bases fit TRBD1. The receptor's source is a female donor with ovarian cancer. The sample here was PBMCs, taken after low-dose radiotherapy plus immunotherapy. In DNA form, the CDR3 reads TGTGCCAGCAGTTCAGGGGACAGGGGAAATCTTGGCTACACCTTC. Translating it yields CASSSGDRGNLGYTF.